The 4 T cell receptor beta chains presented below share a single source sample, sequenced in a study of OX40 agonist ivuxolimab in advanced cancers. Assay: immunoSEQ multiplex PCR; the TCRdb copy retains only in-frame clones and omits some. Among some 48,000 clones, about 81% were seen once, and the ten largest hold about 7.3%. Specimen: CD4+ or CD8+ T cells sorted from blood, collected in a trial of the OX40 agonist ivuxolimab. The receptors come from an adult with an advanced solid tumor such as melanoma, head and neck, liver or kidney cancer.

The rearrangement uses TRBV7-2 and TRBJ2-3, with TRBD2 as a possible D gene (5 bases). This CDR3 is 15 amino acids long. Germline CDR1 is SGHTA and CDR2 is FQGNSA. V gave up 0 bases and J gave up 3 bases, with 10 bases separating them. Here the CDR3 reads CASSLARRRTDTQYF. CDR3 in DNA: TGTGCCAGCAGCTTAGCCCGGCGGAGGACAGATACGCAGTATTTT.

The V call is TRBV5-1, the J call TRBJ2-6; D is perhaps TRBD1 or TRBD2 (5 bases each). Germline V gene data show CDR1 as SGHRS and CDR2 as YFSETQ. V was trimmed by 5 bases and J by 4 bases, leaving 10 bases between them. CDR3 length: 14 amino acids. The CDR3 coding sequence is TGCGCCAGCAGGTCGGGGCTCGGGGCCAACGTCCTGACTTTC. Its translation is CASRSGLGANVLTF.

V gene TRBV5-1 combines with J gene TRBJ1-1, with D maybe TRBD1 (5 bases). Germline V lookup: CDR1 SGHRS, CDR2 YFSETQ. V lost 5 bases, J lost 4 bases, and 27 bases lay in between. The CDR3 has 18 residues. CDR3 sequence: CASSRGPTRGGLATEAFF. In nucleotides, the CDR3 is TGCGCCAGCAGTCGGGGTCCGACGCGTGGGGGACTGGCCACTGAAGCTTTCTTT.

V gene TRBV11-2 combines with J gene TRBJ2-7; D gene ambiguous. The CDR3 contains 13 residues. Germline CDR1 is SGHAT and CDR2 is FQNNGV. Trimming cost V 7 bases and J 0 bases, with 10 bases left between them. CDR3 sequence reads: CASINRDSYEQYF. CDR3 bases: TGTGCCAGCATCAACCGAGACTCCTACGAGCAGTACTTC.